Presented here are 5 T cell receptor beta chains from one specimen sequenced in a study of Tregs in tolerant kidney transplant recipients. Only in-frame clones appear in the TCRdb table, and some are missing; sequencing was by immunoSEQ multiplex PCR. The sample has approximately 6,000 clones, and its top ten clones hold 30% to 40%. Recipients received nonmyeloablative bone marrow transplants from related graft donors, with transient mixed chimerism. The input for sequencing was CD8+ T cells from blood (PBMCs), taken 12 months after the transplant. The receptors stem from a human patient who received a combined kidney and bone marrow transplant. Some T cells may be the graft donor's.

Remarks on this clone: The CDR3 end lies 3 residues beyond the end of the read and is filled in from the germline J gene. The chain links TRBV5-4 to TRBJ2-1; TRBD1 is a possible D gene (6 bases). CDR3 length: 12 residues. V lost 3 bases to trimming and J lost 7 bases, with 8 bases between them. The V gene's germline CDR1 is SGHNT and CDR2 YYREEE (reference sequence). This chain's CDR3 is CASSWGPNEQFF. CDR3 DNA (partial): TGTGCCAGCAGCTGGGGGCCTAATGAG.

A word on this clone: The read terminates 3 residues before the CDR3 end, so the remaining end is supplied by the germline J gene. The V and J genes are TRBV10-1 and TRBJ2-7; TRBD2 aligns across 12 bases. The J segment lost 6 bases and the V segment lost 10 bases, leaving 16 bases of the junction unmatched. This CDR3 contains 16 residues. CDR1 is WNHNN and CDR2 is SYGVQD in the germline V gene (reference sequence). CDR3 sequence reads: CAKSGQGTSGRCEQYF. The part of the CDR3 DNA that was read is TGCGCCAAGTCCGGACAAGGGACTAGCGGGCGCTGCGAG.

Details on this clone: The CDR3 goes on 3 residues after the read ends, and that part is filled in from the germline J gene. The chain has TRBV2 and TRBJ2-7; 10 bases are shared with TRBD1. Germline assignment: CDR1 SNHLY and CDR2 FYNNEI. The ends lost 5 bases at V and 5 bases at J; junction bases unmatched: 9. The CDR3 runs 15 residues. The CDR3: CASSIGQGVLDEQYF. The DNA read from the CDR3 is TGTGCCAGCAGTATAGGACAGGGGGTCTTAGACGAG.

About this clone itself: The CDR3 end falls 3 residues outside the read, so it is completed with the germline J gene. The V call is TRBV19, the J call TRBJ2-7; 7 nucleotides align to TRBD1. The CDR3 loop spans 14 amino acids. Trimming took 9 bases from V and 2 from J; bases not matched to a gene: 10. From germline, CDR1 is LNHDA and CDR2 SQIVND (reference sequence). The covered CDR3 bases are TGTGCCAGCGCAACCACAGGGGCCACCTACGAG. This codes for CASATTGATYE. The CDR3 as a whole reads CASATTGATYEQYF.

A note on this clone: The DNA ends 3 residues before the CDR3 does, and the rest of the CDR3 is filled in from the germline J gene. The V and J genes are TRBV18 and TRBJ2-7; D may be TRBD1 (5 bases). Per germline, CDR1 KGHSH and CDR2 LQKENI. CDR3 size: 14 residues. Between the trimmed V and J ends, which lost 0 bases and 2 bases, there was a span of 8 bases. CDR3 bases read: TGTGCCAGCTCACCACCGAGACAGACCTACGAG. Its protein is CASSPPRQTYE. The CDR3 reads in full as CASSPPRQTYEQYF.